This T cell receptor beta chain was captured in a study of T cell responses to AZD1222 COVID-19 vaccine. The study, taken as a whole, reports: Increased Spike-specific TCR breadth and depth were observed after two AZD1222 doses. Regions left unmutated in variants are reportedly the target of nearly half of spike-specific TCRs. White British people made up most donors, females outnumbered males, and clonal diversity was possibly underestimated. Vaccine-associated CD4 TCRs spanned spike, dominant at 160-218 and 743-854.

Data came from immunoSEQ multiplex PCR; TCRdb stores just in-frame clones and leaves some out. The sample holds roughly 130,000 clones, 90% to 95% seen once. On this clone itself: Antigen: not known.

The V gene end was trimmed by 5 bases and the J gene end by 5 bases; junction bases not matched to a gene: 8. This CDR3 is 15 amino acids long. CDR1 is SEHNR and CDR2 is FQNEAQ in the germline V gene (reference sequence). The chain recombines TRBV7-9 with TRBJ2-7, with 11 positions matching TRBD1. The sequencing here drew on peripheral blood, taken on day 0 of AZD1222 vaccination. This clonotype was sampled from an adult in good health. The CDR3 spells CASSLRDRGYHEQYF. As DNA, the CDR3 is TGTGCCAGCAGCCTGCGGGACAGGGGGTACCACGAGCAGTACTTC.